This T cell receptor beta chain emerged from a study of blood T cell repertoires in COVID-19. Sequencing was performed with immunoSEQ multiplex PCR; in TCRdb, only in-frame clones are kept and a portion is missing. The sample shows about 370,000 clones, 75% to 90% of them seen only once. The CDR3 has 14 residues. V was pared by 4 bases and J by 5 bases, with 7 bases of the junction left unmatched. CDR1 is SEHNR and CDR2 is FQNEAQ in the germline V gene (reference sequence). The V call is TRBV7-9, the J call TRBJ2-7; TRBD2 aligns across 8 bases. Sequences were obtained from PBMCs or T cells enriched from blood (not recorded which). This receptor was taken from a man younger than 30 who had recovered from COVID-19. The CDR3 DNA reads TGTGCCAGCAGCTCGACCCGGGGGGGGCACGAGCAGTACTTC. It encodes CASSSTRGGHEQYF.